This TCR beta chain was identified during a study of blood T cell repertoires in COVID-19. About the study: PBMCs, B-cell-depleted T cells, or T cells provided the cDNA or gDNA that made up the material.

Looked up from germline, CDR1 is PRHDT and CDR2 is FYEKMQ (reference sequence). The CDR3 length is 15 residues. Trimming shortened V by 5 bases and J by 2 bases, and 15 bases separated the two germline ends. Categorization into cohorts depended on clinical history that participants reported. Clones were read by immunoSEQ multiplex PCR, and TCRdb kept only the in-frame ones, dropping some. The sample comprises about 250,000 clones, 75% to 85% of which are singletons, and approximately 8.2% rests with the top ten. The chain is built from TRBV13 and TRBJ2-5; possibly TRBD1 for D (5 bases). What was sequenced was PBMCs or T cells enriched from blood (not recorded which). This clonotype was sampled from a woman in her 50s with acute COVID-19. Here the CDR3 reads CASSLRGHEQETQYF. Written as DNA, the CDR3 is TGTGCCAGCAGCCTCCGAGGACATGAACAAGAGACCCAGTACTTC.